This T cell receptor (beta chain) was sequenced in a study of shared clonotypes between healthy human individuals. Study-wide background: Those who served as donors were a couple of women and three men between the ages of 18 and 49. Study outcomes and limitations: Some clonotypes were shared by all four sorted-subset donors, while others were not shared. The non-shared ones had lower generation probabilities than the shared ones.

For this clone: Its antigen is as yet unknown.

Naive-designated CD8 cells lacked CD45RO, were positively enriched for CCR7, and omitted terminally differentiated effector memory CD45RA+ cells. This CDR3 comprises 13 residues. Trimming cost V 8 bases and J 4 bases, with 11 bases left between them. Germline V gene lookup returns CDR1 LNHDA and CDR2 SQIVND (reference sequence). Deep-level running was used for the assay. In the source study's methods: ImmunoSEQ output held junction-only sequences without quality scores, so filtering differed. TCRdb keeps only in-frame clones here, not all; method: immunoSEQ multiplex PCR. The DNA gave D and trimming, while V, J and clone size come from that table. The sample shows hundreds of thousands of clones, around 95% of them seen only once.

This sequence joins TRBV19 and TRBJ1-4; D unresolved. This receptor was taken from a woman in her thirties in good health. The source material was naive CD8+ T cells sorted from blood. In DNA, the CDR3 is TGTGCCAGTGAGGGATCCTATAATGAAAAACTGTTTTTT. Protein product: CASEGSYNEKLFF.